This TCR beta chain was captured by sequencing in a study of T cell responses to AZD1222 COVID-19 vaccine. General study findings and limits: Possibly, clonal diversity was underestimated; donors were largely white British and included more females.

From germline, CDR1 is MNHEY and CDR2 SVGAGI. The CDR3 runs 12 residues. Trimming took 0 bases from V and 7 from J, leaving 7 bases between them. Assay: immunoSEQ multiplex PCR; the TCRdb copy retains only in-frame clones and omits some. This table has more than 150,000 clones, about 88% appearing once. To note about this clone: What it binds is unknown. This specimen includes other DNA sequences encoding the same CDR3.

Material: peripheral blood, obtained 28 days after the second AZD1222 dose. The genes are TRBV6-5 and TRBJ2-7; D perhaps matches TRBD2 (6 bases). The origin of this receptor is an adult who received the AZD1222 COVID-19 vaccine. This chain's CDR3 is CASSYSGGEQYF. The CDR3 nucleotides read TGTGCCAGCAGTTACTCTGGAGGGGAGCAGTACTTC.